The clone carrying this TCR beta chain was seen a few times. The CDR3 is 11 amino acids. This sample stems from a study of blood T cell repertoires in COVID-19. In the study overall: The United States, Italy and Spain provided the acute and convalescent COVID-19 samples. T cells, B-cell-depleted T cells, or PBMCs provided the cDNA or gDNA that served as material.

The assay was immunoSEQ multiplex PCR, and TCRdb's table has in-frame clones only and misses some. The sample lists about 220,000 clones, less than 90% occurring once. The V gene is TRBV21-1, the J gene TRBJ2-7; TRBD1 is the table's D call and was not checked against the DNA. TRBV21-1 is termed a pseudogene. The specimen sequenced was peripheral blood. The sequence was obtained from a man aged 25-40 years with active or convalescent COVID-19. CDR3 sequence (DNA): TGTGCCAGCAGCAAAGAAGCAGGGGCGGACTTC. This encodes CASSKEAGADF.